The TCR beta chain under discussion was sequenced for a study of response to subunit inactivated influenza vaccine. The CDR3 is 21 residues long. Germline V gives CDR1 PRHDT, CDR2 FYEKMQ (reference sequence). With V trimmed by 3 bases and J by 3 bases, 20 bases remained unmatched. MiXCR, applied by TCRdb to the RT-PCR reads, yields one record per CDR3 protein. The sample consists of 150,000 to 200,000 distinct CDR3 sequences, less than 15% of them appearing once. This sample was shared with a second study, whose subject was T cells expressing NK-cell markers. From that study: The authors generated TCR beta cDNA through 5'RACE template switching with UMIs. CD3+CD56+NKG2C+, CD3+CD56+NKG2C- and CD3+CD56-NKG2C+ T cells, once sorted, supplied the TCR beta repertoires. Serological testing identified seven of the eight sequenced donors as HCMV-seropositive and one as seronegative.

This receptor was identified in a man between 50 and 59 years old who received an inactivated influenza vaccine. Here the sequenced sample was CD8+ T cells sorted from PBMCs, taken roughly 13 days after vaccination. The chain recombines TRBV13 with TRBJ2-1; TRBD2 matches 10 bases. CDR3 nucleotides: TGTGCCAGCAGCTTTTTTCAGGCTGGTCTAACTAGCGGGGTTTTCTACAATGAGCAGTTCTTC. Translated: CASSFFQAGLTSGVFYNEQFF.